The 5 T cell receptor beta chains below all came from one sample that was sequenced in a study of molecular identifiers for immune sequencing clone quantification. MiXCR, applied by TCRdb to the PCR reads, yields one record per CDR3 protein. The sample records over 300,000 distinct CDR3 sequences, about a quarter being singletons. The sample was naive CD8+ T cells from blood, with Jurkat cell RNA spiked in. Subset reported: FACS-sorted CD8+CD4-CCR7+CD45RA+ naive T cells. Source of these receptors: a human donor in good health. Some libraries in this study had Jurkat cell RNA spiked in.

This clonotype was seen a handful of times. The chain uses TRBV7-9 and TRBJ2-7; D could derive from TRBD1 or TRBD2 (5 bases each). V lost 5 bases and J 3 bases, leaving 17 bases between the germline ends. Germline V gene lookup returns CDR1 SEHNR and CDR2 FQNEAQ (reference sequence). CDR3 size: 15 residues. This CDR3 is CASSLYGGGDYEQYF. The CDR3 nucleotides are TGTGCCAGCAGCCTTTATGGGGGTGGGGACTACGAGCAGTACTTC.

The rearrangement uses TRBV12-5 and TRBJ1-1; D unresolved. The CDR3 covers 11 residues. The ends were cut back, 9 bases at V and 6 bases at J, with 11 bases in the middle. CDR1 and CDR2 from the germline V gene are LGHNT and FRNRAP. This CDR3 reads CASAFGAEAFF. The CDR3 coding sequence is TGTGCTAGCGCTTTTGGCGCTGAAGCTTTCTTT. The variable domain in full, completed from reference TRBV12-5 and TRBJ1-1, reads DARVTQTPRHKVTEMGQEVTMRCQPILGHNTVFWYRQTMMQGLELLAYFRNRAPLDDSGMPKDRFSAEMPDATLATLKIQPSEPRDSAVYFCASAFGAEAFFGQGTRLTVV.

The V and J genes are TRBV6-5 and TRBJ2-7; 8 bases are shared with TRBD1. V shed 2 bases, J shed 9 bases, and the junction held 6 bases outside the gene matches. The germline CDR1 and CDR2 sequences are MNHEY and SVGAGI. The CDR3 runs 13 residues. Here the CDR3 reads CASSYQGAWGQYF. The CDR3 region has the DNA TGTGCCAGCAGTTACCAGGGGGCGTGGGGGCAGTACTTC.

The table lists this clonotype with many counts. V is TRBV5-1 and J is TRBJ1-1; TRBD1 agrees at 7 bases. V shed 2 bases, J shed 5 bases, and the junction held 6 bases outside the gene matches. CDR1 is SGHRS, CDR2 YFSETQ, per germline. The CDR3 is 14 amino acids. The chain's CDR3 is CASSLGGGGTEAFF. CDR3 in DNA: TGCGCCAGCAGCTTAGGAGGGGGCGGGACTGAAGCTTTCTTT. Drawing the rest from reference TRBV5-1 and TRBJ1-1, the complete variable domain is KAGVTQTPRYLIKTRGQQVTLSCSPISGHRSVSWYQQTPGQGLQFLFEYFSETQRNKGNFPGRFSGRQFSNSRSEMNVSTLELGDSALYLCASSLGGGGTEAFFGQGTRLTVV.

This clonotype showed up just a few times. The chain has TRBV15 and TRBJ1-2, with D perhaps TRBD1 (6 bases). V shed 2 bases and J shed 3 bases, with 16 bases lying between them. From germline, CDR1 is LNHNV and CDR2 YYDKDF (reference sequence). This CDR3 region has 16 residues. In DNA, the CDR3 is TGTGCCACCAGCAGATCTCCACCCAGGGGAGACTATGGCTACACCTTC. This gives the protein CATSRSPPRGDYGYTF.